The 32 T cell receptor beta chains in this list originate from one sample, sequenced in a study of identical twins. Each CDR3 protein is one row after TCRdb ran MiXCR on the 5' RACE reads. Here the sample spans 600,000 to 850,000 distinct CDR3 sequences, 15% to 20% being singletons. These data were also filed under a second study, of T cells expressing NK-cell markers.

Sample: PBMCs. The origin of the receptors is a woman aged 18-29 years in good health.

The chain has TRBV3-1 and TRBJ1-4; D is uncertain. The length of the CDR3 is 12 residues. V gave up 6 bases and J gave up 6 bases, with 8 bases separating them. Germline CDR1 reads LGHDT; CDR2 reads YNNKEL (reference sequence). Written as DNA, the CDR3 is TGTGCCAGCAGTCGCCTCCATGAAAAACTGTTTTTT. Encoded protein: CASSRLHEKLFF. The full variable domain, in which reference TRBV3-1 and TRBJ1-4 provide the parts outside the CDR3, is DTAVSQTPKYLVTQMGNDKSIKCEQNLGHDTMYWYKQDSKKFLKIMFSYNNKELIINETVPNRFSPKSPDKAHLNLHINSLELGDSAVYFCASSRLHEKLFFGSGTQLSVL.

V usage is TRBV20-1 and J usage is TRBJ2-7; the match to TRBD2 covers 9 bases. The J segment lost 3 bases and the V segment lost 6 bases, leaving 12 bases of the junction unmatched. The CDR3 is made up of 15 amino acids. From germline, CDR1 is DFQATT and CDR2 SNEGSKA (reference sequence). DNA for the CDR3: TGCAGTGCGACCACGTTAGCGGGAGCGGGCTACGAGCAGTACTTC. This encodes CSATTLAGAGYEQYF.

The V gene is TRBV7-2, the J gene TRBJ2-5; unclear D gene. Germline-derived CDR1 and CDR2 are SGHTA and FQGNSA. The CDR3 has 13 residues. The ends were cut back, 7 bases at V and 1 base at J, with 10 bases in the middle. The CDR3 DNA sequence: TGTGCCAGCAAAGTTCGGTCCCAAGAGACCCAGTACTTC. Its translation is CASKVRSQETQYF. Supplemented by reference TRBV7-2 and TRBJ2-5, the full variable domain reads GAGVSQSPSNKVTEKGKDVELRCDPISGHTALYWYRQSLGQGLEFLIYFQGNSAPDKSGLPSDRFSAERTGGSVSTLTIQRTQQEDSAVYLCASKVRSQETQYFGPGTRLLVL.

A few counts support this clonotype. The chain combines TRBV11-2 with TRBJ1-1; TRBD1 matches 9 bases. The CDR3 sequence is 20 residues long. CDR1 and CDR2 from the germline V gene are SGHAT and FQNNGV. The J segment lost 1 base and the V segment lost 6 bases, leaving 21 bases of the junction unmatched. The CDR3 sequence: CASRVPGQGGSWERNTEAFF. In DNA form, the CDR3 reads TGTGCCAGCAGGGTACCGGGACAGGGAGGAAGTTGGGAAAGGAACACTGAAGCTTTCTTT.

In this sample, this clonotype turned up many times. The gene calls are TRBV6-5 and TRBJ2-1; D gene ambiguous. This CDR3 is built from 13 residues. In germline, CDR1 is MNHEY, CDR2 SVGAGI. The germline V and J ends were trimmed by 2 bases and 5 bases, with 7 bases remaining between them. This chain's CDR3 is CASSYGRNNEQFF. Here the CDR3 DNA reads TGTGCCAGCAGTTACGGACGGAACAATGAGCAGTTCTTC.

This clonotype was detected ten times or more. The rearrangement joins TRBV11-2 to TRBJ2-3; 10 bases are a match to TRBD2. The CDR3 extends over 15 amino acids. V shed 3 bases, J shed 5 bases, and the junction held 5 bases outside the gene matches. Looked up from germline, CDR1 is SGHAT and CDR2 is FQNNGV. CDR3 protein: CASSFSGGWQDTQYF. The DNA of the CDR3 is TGTGCCAGCAGCTTTAGCGGGGGGTGGCAAGATACGCAGTATTTT. The full variable domain, its missing parts supplied by reference TRBV11-2 and TRBJ2-3, is EAGVAQSPRYKIIEKRQSVAFWCNPISGHATLYWYQQILGQGPKLLIQFQNNGVVDDSQLPKDRFSAERLKGVDSTLKIQPAKLEDSAVYLCASSFSGGWQDTQYFGPGTRLTVL.

There are a few counts of this clonotype. The genes are TRBV5-1 and TRBJ2-3; TRBD2 is a possible D gene (6 bases). The CDR3 length is 15 residues. CDR1 SGHRS and CDR2 YFSETQ come from the germline V gene. Trimming took 4 bases from V and 2 from J, leaving 14 bases between them. The CDR3 region is CASSRGTQFTDTQYF. The CDR3 bases are TGCGCCAGCAGCCGCGGGACTCAGTTCACAGATACGCAGTATTTT. Using reference TRBV5-1 and TRBJ2-3 for the parts outside the CDR3, the full variable domain is KAGVTQTPRYLIKTRGQQVTLSCSPISGHRSVSWYQQTPGQGLQFLFEYFSETQRNKGNFPGRFSGRQFSNSRSEMNVSTLELGDSALYLCASSRGTQFTDTQYFGPGTRLTVL.

This clonotype was counted only a few times. The V gene is TRBV7-9, the J gene TRBJ1-1, with D hard to call. Trimming left V 3 bases short and J 5 bases short, with 10 bases between. This CDR3 comprises 13 residues. Germline V gene sequence: CDR1 SEHNR, CDR2 FQNEAQ (reference sequence). Written as DNA, the CDR3 is TGTGCCAGCAGCTTTGTAAGTGGGACTGAAGCTTTCTTT. Its translation is CASSFVSGTEAFF. The full variable domain, with the rest looked up from reference TRBV7-9 and TRBJ1-1, is DTGVSQNPRHKITKRGQNVTFRCDPISEHNRLYWYRQTLGQGPEFLTYFQNEAQLEKSRLLSDRFSAERPKGSFSTLEIQRTEQGDSAMYLCASSFVSGTEAFFGQGTRLTVV.

This clonotype has only a few counts. The J gene is TRBJ1-1, the V gene TRBV20-1, with D unclear. The germline V and J ends were trimmed by 2 bases and 0 bases, with 7 bases remaining between them. The CDR3 consists of 13 residues. Germline CDR1 is DFQATT and CDR2 is SNEGSKA (reference sequence). CDR3 bases: TGCAGTGCTAGACCGGACCTGAACACTGAAGCTTTCTTT. As protein: CSARPDLNTEAFF.

V is TRBV3-1 and J is TRBJ1-1; D remains ambiguous. The CDR3 runs 15 residues. The germline V gene has CDR1 LGHDT and CDR2 YNNKEL (reference sequence). Deletions cut 0 bases from V and 4 bases from J, with 12 bases between. CDR3 protein: CASSQDPGSVTEAFF. The CDR3 nucleotides are TGTGCCAGCAGCCAAGATCCGGGCTCGGTCACTGAAGCTTTCTTT.

There are many counts of this clonotype. This sequence joins TRBV7-2 and TRBJ2-5, with TRBD2 identical over 10 bases. V gave up 2 bases and J gave up 5 bases; unmatched junction bases: 5. The germline gives CDR1 SGHTA, CDR2 FQGNSA. This CDR3 region has 15 residues. This CDR3 reads CASSLSAGGRETQYF. CDR3 nucleotide sequence: TGTGCCAGCAGCTTATCAGCGGGAGGGCGGGAGACCCAGTACTTC.

This clonotype was detected many times. The rearrangement uses TRBV5-1 and TRBJ2-5; no clear D gene. The CDR3 covers 14 residues. Germline V lookup: CDR1 SGHRS, CDR2 YFSETQ. Trimming shortened V by 4 bases and J by 5 bases, and 15 bases separated the two germline ends. The CDR3: CASSPTSGAETQYF. The DNA of the CDR3 is TGCGCCAGCAGCCCGACGTCCGGCGCTGAGACCCAGTACTTC.

This clonotype was observed a few times. The chain joins TRBV29-1 to TRBJ2-5; no definite D call. With 2 bases removed from V and 4 bases from J, the gap between germline ends came to 8 bases. This CDR3 is 12 amino acids long. Germline lookup yields CDR1 SQVTM and CDR2 ANQGSEA. The CDR3 protein is CSVEFLGETQYF. Here the CDR3 DNA reads TGCAGCGTTGAATTTTTAGGAGAGACCCAGTACTTC.

This clonotype was seen only a few times. The V call is TRBV15, the J call TRBJ1-2; D call uncertain. Trimming removed 0 bases at V and 8 bases at J, with 13 bases between. Germline loops: CDR1 LNHNV, CDR2 YYDKDF (reference sequence). The CDR3 spans 14 residues. CDR3 loop: CATSRELEVRGYTF. The CDR3 DNA follows: TGTGCCACCAGCAGAGAACTGGAGGTGCGAGGCTACACCTTC.

This clonotype has only one observation. The chain joins TRBV6-2 or TRBV6-3 to TRBJ2-5; D may correspond to TRBD1 or TRBD2 (5 bases each). Deletions cut 7 bases from V and 5 bases from J, with 14 bases between. The CDR3 extends over 13 amino acids. The germline V gene has CDR1 MNHEY and CDR2 SVGEGT. The CDR3 DNA is TGTGCCAGCAAGCTTCCGGGGCGGGAGACCCAGTACTTC. Translating it yields CASKLPGRETQYF.

The CDR3 protein is CASSRGLAGAATYNEQFF. The CDR3 DNA sequence: TGTGCCAGCAGCAGGGGACTAGCGGGAGCAGCGACCTACAATGAGCAGTTCTTC. This rearrangement joins TRBV5-5 to TRBJ2-1; 14 nucleotides line up with TRBD2. This CDR3 comprises 18 residues. Germline CDR1 SGHKS, CDR2 YYEKEE (reference sequence). After removal of 4 bases from V and 2 bases from J, the junction contained 8 bases not matched to a gene.

The chain combines TRBV12-3 or TRBV12-4 with TRBJ2-7, with a possible D match to TRBD2 (5 bases). Trimming cost V 8 bases and J 1 base, with 15 bases left between them. The CDR3 has 14 residues. The DNA for the CDR3 is TGTGCCAGCCTCTCGCCCGAGGGTTCCTACGAGCAGTACTTC. Translation: CASLSPEGSYEQYF.

This clonotype was observed a handful of times. V is TRBV5-1 and J is TRBJ2-1; TRBD2 agrees at 10 bases. After removal of 1 base from V and 4 bases from J, the junction contained 8 bases not matched to a gene. The CDR3 is 17 amino acids. Germline loops: CDR1 SGHRS, CDR2 YFSETQ. CDR3 DNA: TGCGCCAGCAGCTTGTGGGCTAGCGGGAGCCTTTACAATGAGCAGTTCTTC. This gives the protein CASSLWASGSLYNEQFF.

This clonotype showed up just a few times. V usage is TRBV18 and J usage is TRBJ2-7; TRBD2 agrees at 13 bases. The CDR3 is made up of 15 amino acids. The germline CDR1 and CDR2 sequences are KGHSH and LQKENI. V lost 8 bases, J lost 4 bases, and 8 bases stayed unmatched. CDR3 protein: CASRPGTSGIYEQYF. As DNA, the CDR3 is TGTGCCAGCAGACCCGGGACTAGCGGGATTTACGAGCAGTACTTC.

The V call is TRBV7-9, the J call TRBJ2-7; no clear D gene. V was clipped by 5 bases and J by 4 bases, with 21 bases between them. The CDR3 extends over 16 amino acids. Germline V gene sequence: CDR1 SEHNR, CDR2 FQNEAQ (reference sequence). CDR3 bases: TGTGCCAGCAGCACCGATACTAACGGTTCCCCATACGAGCAGTACTTC. Protein sequence: CASSTDTNGSPYEQYF.

This clonotype was counted ten times or more. The rearrangement uses TRBV12-3 or TRBV12-4 and TRBJ2-4, with a weak D call TRBD2 (6 bases). The CDR3 is 11 residues long. Trimming shortened V by 8 bases and J by 7 bases, and 9 bases separated the two germline ends. CDR3 residues: CASRGMNIQYF. In DNA, the CDR3 is TGTGCCAGCCGGGGGATGAACATTCAGTACTTC.

A word on this clonotype: A read error may account for a junction end that differs from germline. This rearrangement joins TRBV7-9 to TRBJ2-7; TRBD2 is a possible D gene (6 bases). CDR1 and CDR2 (germline): SEHNR, FQNEAQ (reference sequence). The CDR3 is 16 residues long. CDR3 loop: CASSLSRGLSSYEQNF. The CDR3 nucleotides are TGTGCCAGCAGCCTTTCAAGGGGACTGAGCTCCTACGAGCAGAACTTC.

This chain uses TRBV7-9 with TRBJ2-7, with TRBD2 matching over 8 bases. The CDR3 has 14 residues. CDR1 is SEHNR and CDR2 is FQNEAQ in the germline V gene (reference sequence). The junction had 5 bases not matched to a gene; V was cut back by 2 bases and J by 5 bases. CDR3 coding DNA: TGTGCCAGCAGCTTACAAGCGGGAGTGAACGAGCAGTACTTC. Protein product: CASSLQAGVNEQYF.

The chain couples TRBV11-2 to TRBJ2-7, with 10 bases lining up with TRBD2. Trimming removed 0 bases from V and 4 bases from J; junction bases left unmatched: 6. Germline CDR1 is SGHAT and CDR2 is FQNNGV. This CDR3 comprises 16 residues. The CDR3 DNA follows: TGTGCCAGCAGCTTAGAAAGCGGGGGGGCGTCTTACGAGCAGTACTTC. As protein: CASSLESGGASYEQYF. Looking up the rest from reference TRBV11-2 and TRBJ2-7 gives the full variable domain: EAGVAQSPRYKIIEKRQSVAFWCNPISGHATLYWYQQILGQGPKLLIQFQNNGVVDDSQLPKDRFSAERLKGVDSTLKIQPAKLEDSAVYLCASSLESGGASYEQYFGPGTRLTVT.

This clonotype has a handful of counts. The chain links TRBV27 to TRBJ2-1, with a possible D match to TRBD1 (6 bases). The germline V and J ends were trimmed by 11 bases and 0 bases, with 17 bases remaining between them. Germline V gives CDR1 MNHEY, CDR2 SMNVEV (reference sequence). This CDR3 spans 15 amino acids. The CDR3 here is CASRAVGGSYNEQFF. DNA for the CDR3: TGTGCCTCACGCGCGGTAGGGGGCTCCTACAATGAGCAGTTCTTC.

The chain links TRBV6-1 to TRBJ1-1; 8 bases are shared with TRBD1. The J segment lost 1 base and the V segment lost 6 bases, leaving 7 bases of the junction unmatched. This CDR3 is built from 15 residues. The V gene's germline CDR1 is MNHNS and CDR2 SASEGT. In DNA form, the CDR3 reads TGTGCCAGCAGGCCTGGGGACAGGAAGAACACTGAAGCTTTCTTT. Its translation: CASRPGDRKNTEAFF.

J is TRBJ2-1 and V is TRBV11-2; 8 bases fit TRBD2. Germline V CDR1 and CDR2: SGHAT, FQNNGV. Germline trimming cut 2 bases from V and 9 bases from J; bases unmatched to any gene: 3. The CDR3 contains 13 residues. The CDR3 bases are TGTGCCAGCAGCTTAATGGCGGGGGGTGAGCAGTTCTTC. Translation gives CASSLMAGGEQFF.

The gene calls are TRBV5-1 and TRBJ2-5; D may be TRBD2 (5 bases). Looked up from germline, CDR1 is SGHRS and CDR2 is YFSETQ. The CDR3 sequence is 13 residues long. Trimming stripped 4 bases from V and 1 base from J, with 8 bases between. DNA for the CDR3: TGCGCCAGCAGCCCGGCGGGCCAAGAGACCCAGTACTTC. Translated: CASSPAGQETQYF.

This clonotype was seen only a few times. The chain has TRBV6-5 and TRBJ2-5; D unresolved. Looked up from germline, CDR1 is MNHEY and CDR2 is SVGAGI. This CDR3 has 18 residues. V was shortened by 0 bases and J by 6 bases, with 23 bases between the two germline ends. Here the CDR3 DNA reads TGTGCCAGCAGTTACTCGGCCAGCCCTGCCCTTGGTACGAAGACCCAGTACTTC. Encoded protein: CASSYSASPALGTKTQYF.

This rearrangement joins TRBV7-9 to TRBJ1-1, with D unclear. Germline CDR1 is SEHNR and CDR2 is FQNEAQ (reference sequence). The CDR3 is 14 amino acids. V was shortened by 1 base and J by 2 bases, with 8 bases between the two germline ends. For the CDR3, the DNA is TGTGCCAGCAGCTTAGACAGATACAACACTGAAGCTTTCTTT. Protein product: CASSLDRYNTEAFF.

The genes are TRBV15 and TRBJ2-1; 9 nucleotides align to TRBD2. Per germline, CDR1 LNHNV and CDR2 YYDKDF (reference sequence). The CDR3 is made up of 16 amino acids. V was pared by 4 bases and J by 9 bases, with 13 bases of the junction left unmatched. The chain's CDR3 is CATSTRPSGGSVEQFF. The DNA of the CDR3 is TGTGCCACCAGCACCAGACCCAGCGGGGGGTCTGTTGAGCAGTTCTTC.

The chain uses TRBV6-1 and TRBJ2-3, with 9 nucleotides matching TRBD2. With V trimmed by 9 bases and J by 2 bases, 6 bases remained unmatched. Germline V gene data show CDR1 as MNHNS and CDR2 as SASEGT. This CDR3 has 14 amino acids. The CDR3 here is CASESGGLTDTQYF. CDR3 DNA sequence: TGTGCCAGTGAAAGCGGGGGGCTCACAGATACGCAGTATTTT.